This entry concerns a single T cell receptor (beta chain). This entry comes from a study of T cell changes during pregnancy in multiple sclerosis. The germline V and J ends were trimmed by 5 bases and 8 bases, with 10 bases remaining between them. The germline V gene encodes CDR1 SGHAT and CDR2 FQNNGV. This CDR3 contains 12 residues. Assay: immunoSEQ multiplex PCR; the TCRdb copy retains only in-frame clones and omits some. This sample has just over 90,000 clones; 90% to 95% occur once, and the top ten carry about 1.7%. This sequence was found in a female donor in good health, enrolled as a control in a pregnancy study. The chain couples TRBV11-2 to TRBJ2-1; a possible D gene is TRBD2 (5 bases). The material was peripheral blood, obtained after pregnancy. CDR3: CASSPMGDEQFF. The CDR3, as DNA: TGTGCCAGCAGCCCCATGGGAGATGAGCAGTTCTTC. Using reference TRBV11-2 and TRBJ2-1 for the parts outside the CDR3, the full variable domain is EAGVAQSPRYKIIEKRQSVAFWCNPISGHATLYWYQQILGQGPKLLIQFQNNGVVDDSQLPKDRFSAERLKGVDSTLKIQPAKLEDSAVYLCASSPMGDEQFFGPGTRLTVL.